The rows below give T cell receptor beta chains drawn from one sample of a study of Ad26.COV2.S vaccination and SARS-CoV-2 variants. Libraries were prepared by immunoSEQ multiplex PCR; TCRdb keeps only in-frame clonotypes and omits some of them. The sample lists some 420,000 clones; around 87% were seen once. Here the sequenced sample was peripheral blood, taken in a trial of Ad26.COV2.S vaccine versus placebo. Receptor source: a person aged 18-60 years who received the Ad26.COV2.S COVID-19 vaccine or a placebo. Both conserved end residues are part of each CDR3. Each record gives: D gene, clone size, V gene, J gene, CDR3 DNA, CDR3 protein. The D gene is left open where the match is weak. For some rows the clone size is stated as once, few or many, or as a class when expanded; others skip it.

>.|many|TRBV4-3|TRBJ1-5
TGCGCCAGCAGCCACGAGTATGGGGGCAATCAGCCCCAGCATTTT
CASSHEYGGNQPQHF
>.|.|TRBV7-9|TRBJ1-5
TGTGCCAGCAGCTTAGTAGCATTACAGGATTATAGCAATCAGCCCCAGCATTTT
CASSLVALQDYSNQPQHF
>TRBD1|.|TRBV5-1|TRBJ2-7
TGCGCCAGCAGCTTTGGACAGGGAGGTTACGAGCAGTACTTC
CASSFGQGGYEQYF
>TRBD1|.|TRBV30|TRBJ1-2
TGTGCCTCTCCCCCGGGGGGGACAGGCTATGGCTACACCTTC
CASPPGGTGYGYTF
>TRBD1|.|TRBV2|TRBJ2-7
TGTGCCAGCCTGACAGGGCTCTCCTACGAGCAGTACTTC
CASLTGLSYEQYF
>.|.|TRBV4-1|TRBJ2-7
TGCGCCAGCAGCCAAGGGCGGGGTGGTGCTGATTACGAGCAGTACTTC
CASSQGRGGADYEQYF
>.|.|TRBV7-9|TRBJ2-7
TGTGCCAGCAGCCCCCCCGGCAGGGTTTACGAGCAGTACTTC
CASSPPGRVYEQYF
>TRBD1|.|TRBV19|TRBJ2-7
TGTGCCAGTAGTGCGACAGGGGCATCTCGGGAGCAGTACTTC
CASSATGASREQYF
>.|.|TRBV6-5|TRBJ2-3
TGTGCCAGCAGTTCCCTGGGGACGGCAGATACGCAGTATTTT
CASSSLGTADTQYF
>.|few|TRBV7-9|TRBJ2-3
TGTGCCAGCACCCCCGCGGATACGCAGTATTTT
CASTPADTQYF
>.|.|TRBV29-1|TRBJ2-5
TGCAGCGTTGGTCAGGGGATACGAGAGACCCAGTACTTC
CSVGQGIRETQYF
>.|.|TRBV6-2/TRBV6-3|TRBJ2-7
TGTGCCAGCAGTTGGGCGGAATCCTACGAGCAGTACTTC
CASSWAESYEQYF
>.|.|TRBV7-2|TRBJ1-2
TGTGCCAGCAGCTCCGGAGGGGCCTATGGCTACACCTTC
CASSSGGAYGYTF
>.|.|TRBV6-5|TRBJ1-5
TGTGCCAGCAGAGGGGAAGTTAAGCAGCCCCAGCATTTT
CASRGEVKQPQHF
>TRBD1|.|TRBV2|TRBJ1-5
TGTGCCAGCAGTTTCCCGGGACAGGGGGACAATCAGCCCCAGCATTTT
CASSFPGQGDNQPQHF
>.|.|TRBV5-4|TRBJ2-7
TGTGCCAGCAGCCACAACCGGGGAACCTACGAGCAGTACTTC
CASSHNRGTYEQYF
>.|.|TRBV29-1|TRBJ1-3
TGCAGCGCCGAGGAGGGAAACACCATATATTTT
CSAEEGNTIYF
>.|.|TRBV7-6|TRBJ2-3
TGTGCCAGCAGCTTAGCCCCGAACACAGATACGCAGTATTTT
CASSLAPNTDTQYF
>.|.|TRBV19|TRBJ1-5
TGTGCCAGTAGTCCGACAGGAGCCAATCAGCCCCAGCATTTT
CASSPTGANQPQHF
>TRBD2|.|TRBV19|TRBJ2-2
TGTGCCAGTAGTATGGGACTAGCGGGGGGGCGTCGAACCGGGGAGCTGTTTTTT
CASSMGLAGGRRTGELFF
>.|few|TRBV28|TRBJ1-1
TGTGCCAGCAGTTTATCTCCTAGAGGAGCTTTCTTT
CASSLSPRGAFF
>.|.|TRBV28|TRBJ1-5
TGTGCCAGCAGTTTACCTCAGAGGGGCAATCAGCCCCAGCATTTT
CASSLPQRGNQPQHF
>TRBD1|.|TRBV7-9|TRBJ1-5
TGTGCCAGCAGCTTAGGAAGGACAGGCCACAATCAGCCCCAGCATTTT
CASSLGRTGHNQPQHF
>.|.|TRBV30|TRBJ1-2
TGTGCCTGGAGTACCGCGGGACCATATACAACCCCTTATGGCTACACCTTC
CAWSTAGPYTTPYGYTF
>.|.|TRBV7-3|TRBJ2-2
TGTGCCAGCAGCTTAGCTGGACTAACGAACACCGGGGAGCTGTTTTTT
CASSLAGLTNTGELFF
>.|.|TRBV6-5|TRBJ1-6
TGTGCCAGCAGTTACCCGGGGCTCGGACCCCTCCACTTT
CASSYPGLGPLHF
>.|.|TRBV4-3|TRBJ2-5
TGCGCCAGCAGCCAAGAAGGGGGAGAGACCCAGTACTTC
CASSQEGGETQYF
>.|few|TRBV5-5|TRBJ1-2
TGTGCCAGCAGCCCGGGGGGCAGGAACTATGGCTACACCTTC
CASSPGGRNYGYTF
>.|.|TRBV20-1|TRBJ2-1
TGCAGTGCTAGTCTTTTAAATGAGCAGTTCTTC
CSASLLNEQFF
>TRBD1|.|TRBV18|TRBJ1-3
TGTGCCAGCTCACCAGCCGGGACAGGGCACGGAAACACCATATATTTT
CASSPAGTGHGNTIYF
>TRBD2|.|TRBV29-1|TRBJ2-3
TGCAGCGGCGGGGGGGCATTTCGCACAGATACGCAGTATTTT
CSGGGAFRTDTQYF
>.|.|TRBV9|TRBJ1-2
TGTGCCAGCAGCGTAGAGCGCGGAGGCTACACCTTC
CASSVERGGYTF
>.|.|TRBV30|TRBJ1-1
TGTGCCTGGGGGACGGCCTATGAAGCTTTCTTT
CAWGTAYEAFF
>TRBD1|.|TRBV14|TRBJ2-7
TGTGCCAGCAGCCAAGACAGTTTGGACAGGGGGTCCTACGAGCAGTACTTC
CASSQDSLDRGSYEQYF
>TRBD1|few|TRBV19|TRBJ2-1
TGTGCCAGTAGTACCGGACAGGGGATCTACAATGAGCAGTTCTTC
CASSTGQGIYNEQFF
>.|.|TRBV2|TRBJ2-1
TGTGCCAGCAAGAGGTTGGGGGTAGGAAATGAGCAGTTCTTC
CASKRLGVGNEQFF
>.|.|TRBV4-1|TRBJ2-7
TGCGCCAGCAGCCAGGCGGCGACAGAGACCCAGGCTTTC
CASSQAATETQAF